This T cell receptor (beta chain) was obtained from a study of a mutant IDH1 vaccine in newly diagnosed glioma. Study in general: Sex among treated patients split 62.5% male, roughly 38% female; mean age was approximately 40 years.

The CDR3 totals 16 residues. The germline V and J ends were trimmed by 4 bases and 3 bases, with 20 bases remaining between them. Germline CDR1 and CDR2: SGHRS and YFSETQ. Noted time point: baseline, week 1 (first vaccination visit). Sample treatment: pre-vaccination baseline after standard-of-care therapy. The table came from immunoSEQ multiplex PCR; TCRdb's copy has only in-frame clones and leaves some out. The top ten hold 2.9% of the sample, which has about 69,000 clones, 65% to 90% seen once. The sequences come from PBMCs, collected from a glioma patient treated with radiotherapy, temozolomide or both. This TCR derives from a man aged 25 to 45 with glioma. The chain carries TRBV5-1 and TRBJ2-7; perhaps TRBD2 as D (6 bases). This chain's CDR3 is CASSLPRDSSDYEQYF. CDR3 bases: TGCGCCAGCAGCCTACCACGGGACTCTTCCGACTACGAGCAGTACTTC. Full variable domain (outside the CDR3, taken from reference TRBV5-1 and TRBJ2-7): KAGVTQTPRYLIKTRGQQVTLSCSPISGHRSVSWYQQTPGQGLQFLFEYFSETQRNKGNFPGRFSGRQFSNSRSEMNVSTLELGDSALYLCASSLPRDSSDYEQYFGPGTRLTVT.